Described below is a single TCR beta chain sequence and its context. Its specificity is not known. The data stem from a study of cytomegalovirus exposure and HLA in healthy donors. Overall study findings and caveats: Accounts indicate the classifier identified cytomegalovirus status with strong specificity and sensitivity.

Assay: immunoSEQ multiplex PCR; the TCRdb copy retains only in-frame clones and omits some. The table has under 400,000 clones, around 86% seen once. V lost 3 bases, J lost 0 bases, and 9 bases lay in between. This CDR3 is built from 15 residues. Germline loops: CDR1 MGHRA, CDR2 YSYEKL. Sequenced material: PBMCs. This chain uses TRBV4-1 with TRBJ2-1, with D maybe TRBD2 (6 bases). The source of this sequence is a woman aged 18-30 years in good health and CMV-seronegative. CDR3 sequence reads: CASSHRGNSYNEQFF. The CDR3 DNA reads as TGCGCCAGCAGCCACCGGGGGAACTCCTACAATGAGCAGTTCTTC.